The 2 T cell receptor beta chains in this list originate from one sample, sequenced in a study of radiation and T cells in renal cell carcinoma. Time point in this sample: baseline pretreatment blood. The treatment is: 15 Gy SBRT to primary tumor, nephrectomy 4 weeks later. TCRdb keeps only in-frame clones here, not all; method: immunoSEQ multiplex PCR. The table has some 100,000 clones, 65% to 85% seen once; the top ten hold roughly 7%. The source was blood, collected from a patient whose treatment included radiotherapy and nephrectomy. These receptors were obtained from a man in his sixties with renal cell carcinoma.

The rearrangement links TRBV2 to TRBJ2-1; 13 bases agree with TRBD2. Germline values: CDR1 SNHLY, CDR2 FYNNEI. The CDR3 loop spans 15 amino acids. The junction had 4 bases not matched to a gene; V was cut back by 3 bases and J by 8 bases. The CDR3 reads CASSEGLAGPDEQFF. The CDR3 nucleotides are TGTGCCAGCAGTGAGGGACTAGCGGGACCGGATGAGCAGTTCTTC.

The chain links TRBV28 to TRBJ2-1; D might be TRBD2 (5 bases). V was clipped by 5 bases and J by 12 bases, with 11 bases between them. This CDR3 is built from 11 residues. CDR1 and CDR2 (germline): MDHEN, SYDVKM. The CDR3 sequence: CASSPGIGQFF. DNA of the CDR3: TGTGCCAGCAGTCCGGGGATTGGGCAGTTCTTC.